This T cell receptor beta chain derives from a study of T-cell reconstitution after alpha-beta-depleted transplantation in children. Turning to this clonotype: Antigen specificity is unknown.

This CDR3 has 11 amino acids. Trimming removed 6 bases at V and 7 bases at J, with 9 bases between. TCRbeta library construction was performed incorporating unique molecular identifiers. One entry per CDR3 protein results from TCRdb running MiXCR on the PCR reads. In the table there are a few hundred thousand distinct CDR3 sequences, about a quarter of which are singletons. Study results and limitations: Several hundred graft clones that had expanded were reportedly the source of alpha-beta T cells about two months after transplant. Certain patients had high TCRbeta diversity at day 60, and it came from recipient T cells and thymic progenitors that survived. At one year after transplant, newly produced T cells mostly accounted for T-cell counts and diversity.

Material: PBMCs, obtained before TCRalphabeta/CD19-depleted stem cell transplant. The chain uses TRBV12-3 or TRBV12-4 and TRBJ2-5, with D perhaps matching TRBD2 (5 bases). This sequence was found in a boy younger than two with Wiskott-Aldrich syndrome, due to receive a stem cell transplant. CDR3 nucleotide sequence: TGTGCCAGCAGCATCAGCGGGACCCAGTACTTC. Protein product: CASSISGTQYF.